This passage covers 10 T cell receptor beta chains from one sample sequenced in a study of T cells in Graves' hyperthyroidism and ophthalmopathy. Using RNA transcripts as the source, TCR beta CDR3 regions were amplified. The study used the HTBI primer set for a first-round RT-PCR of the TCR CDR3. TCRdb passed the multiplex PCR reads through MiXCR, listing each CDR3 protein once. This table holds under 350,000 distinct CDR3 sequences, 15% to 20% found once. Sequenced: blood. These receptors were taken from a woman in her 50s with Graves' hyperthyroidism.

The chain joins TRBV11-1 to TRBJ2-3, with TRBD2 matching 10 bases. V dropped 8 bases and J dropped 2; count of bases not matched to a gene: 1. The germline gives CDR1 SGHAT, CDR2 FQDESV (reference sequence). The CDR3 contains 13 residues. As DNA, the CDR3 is TGTGCCAGCGGACTAGCGGACACAGATACGCAGTATTTT. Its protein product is CASGLADTDTQYF.

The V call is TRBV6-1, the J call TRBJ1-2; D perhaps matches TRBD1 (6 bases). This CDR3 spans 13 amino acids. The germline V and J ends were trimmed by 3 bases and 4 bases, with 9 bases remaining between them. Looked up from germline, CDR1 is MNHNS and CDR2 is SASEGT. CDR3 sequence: CASSDDRFYGYTF. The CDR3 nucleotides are TGTGCCAGCAGTGATGACAGGTTCTATGGCTACACCTTC.

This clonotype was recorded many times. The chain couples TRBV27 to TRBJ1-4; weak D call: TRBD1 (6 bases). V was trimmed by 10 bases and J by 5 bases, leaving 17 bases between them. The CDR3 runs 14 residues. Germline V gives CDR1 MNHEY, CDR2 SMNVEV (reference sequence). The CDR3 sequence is CATAREGTNEKLFF. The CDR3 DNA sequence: TGTGCCACCGCAAGGGAGGGGACAAATGAAAAACTGTTTTTT.

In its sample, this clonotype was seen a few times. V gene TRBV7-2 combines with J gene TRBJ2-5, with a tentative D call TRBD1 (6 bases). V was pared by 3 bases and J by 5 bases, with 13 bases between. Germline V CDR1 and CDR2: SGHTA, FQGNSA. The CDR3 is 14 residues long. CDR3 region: CASSLNTGPETQYF. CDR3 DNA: TGTGCCAGCAGCTTGAACACAGGGCCCGAGACCCAGTACTTC.

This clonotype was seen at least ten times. CDR3 protein: CSASRQLKEAFF. CDR3 nucleotide sequence: TGCAGTGCTAGTCGGCAGCTCAAAGAAGCTTTCTTT. This chain joins TRBV20-1 and TRBJ1-1; D ambiguous. V was shortened by 3 bases and J by 8 bases, with 13 bases between the two germline ends. This CDR3 region has 12 residues. Germline V gene sequence: CDR1 DFQATT, CDR2 SNEGSKA (reference sequence).

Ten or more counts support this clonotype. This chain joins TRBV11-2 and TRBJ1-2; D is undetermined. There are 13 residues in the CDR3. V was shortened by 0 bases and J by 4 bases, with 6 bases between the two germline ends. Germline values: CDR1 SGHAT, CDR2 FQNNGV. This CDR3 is CASSLDGIYGYTF. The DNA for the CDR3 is TGTGCCAGCAGCTTAGATGGCATCTATGGCTACACCTTC.

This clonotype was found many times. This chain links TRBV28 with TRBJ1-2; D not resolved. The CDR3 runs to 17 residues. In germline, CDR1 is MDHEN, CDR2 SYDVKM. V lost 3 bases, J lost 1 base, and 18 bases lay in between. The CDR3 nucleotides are TGTGCCAGCAGTTTGTTTTCCACCGTCGAGCTTAACTATGGCTACACCTTC. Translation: CASSLFSTVELNYGYTF.

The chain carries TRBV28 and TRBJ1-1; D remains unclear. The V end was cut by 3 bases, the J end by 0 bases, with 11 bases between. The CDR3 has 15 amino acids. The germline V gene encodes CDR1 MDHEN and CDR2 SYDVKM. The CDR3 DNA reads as TGTGCCAGCAGTTTCCTCACTAACTTGAACACTGAAGCTTTCTTT. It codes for CASSFLTNLNTEAFF.

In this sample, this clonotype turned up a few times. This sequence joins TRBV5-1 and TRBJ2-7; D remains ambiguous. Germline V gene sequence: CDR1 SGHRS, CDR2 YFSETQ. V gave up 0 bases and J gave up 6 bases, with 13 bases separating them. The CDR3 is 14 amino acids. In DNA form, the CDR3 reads TGCGCCAGCAGCTTGGAACAGAGCTGGGGCGAGCAGTACTTC. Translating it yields CASSLEQSWGEQYF.

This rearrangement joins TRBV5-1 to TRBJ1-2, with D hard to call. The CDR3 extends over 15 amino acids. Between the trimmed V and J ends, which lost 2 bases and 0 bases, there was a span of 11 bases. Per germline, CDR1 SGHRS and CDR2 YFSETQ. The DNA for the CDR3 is TGCGCCAGCAGCTTTGTCGGCAGCTCTAACTATGGCTACACCTTC. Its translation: CASSFVGSSNYGYTF.